One sample yielded the 9 T cell receptor beta chains listed below, sequenced in a study of shared T cell receptors in the human thymus. Data came from immunoSEQ multiplex PCR; TCRdb stores just in-frame clones and leaves some out. The sample yields more than 550,000 clones, about 90% seen once. These records were also assigned to another study, of human thymus T cells.

The sample taken for sequencing was thymocytes. The receptors shown here come from a boy in the first two years of life with a congenital heart defect.

The chain joins TRBV28 to TRBJ2-1, with D maybe TRBD1 (5 bases). The V end was cut by 5 bases, the J end by 8 bases, with 13 bases between. The CDR3 covers 13 residues. Per germline, CDR1 MDHEN and CDR2 SYDVKM. The CDR3 is CASSAPPTDEQFF. DNA of the CDR3: TGTGCCAGCAGTGCCCCCCCGACAGATGAGCAGTTCTTC.

The DNA for the CDR3 is TGCGCCAGCAGCCAAGATCCAGTTTTTGCAGGGTTGAACACTGAAGCTTTCTTT. This translates into CASSQDPVFAGLNTEAFF. The chain is built from TRBV4-1 and TRBJ1-1; D is possibly TRBD1 (5 bases). V gave up 0 bases and J gave up 0 bases, with 17 bases separating them. The CDR3 contains 18 residues. Looked up from germline, CDR1 is MGHRA and CDR2 is YSYEKL.

The V gene is TRBV9, the J gene TRBJ2-3; TRBD2 aligns across 14 bases. V was pared by 2 bases and J by 6 bases, with 11 bases of the junction left unmatched. The CDR3 has 18 residues. The germline gives CDR1 SGDLS, CDR2 YYNGEE. For the CDR3, the DNA is TGTGCCAGCAGCGTTAGACTAGCGGGGGGGCTTCTCTCCGATACGCAGTATTTT. Protein product: CASSVRLAGGLLSDTQYF.

This clone occurred a few times. The chain is built from TRBV28 and TRBJ1-5; D might be TRBD1 (6 bases). The CDR3 extends over 12 amino acids. V was trimmed by 5 bases and J by 7 bases, leaving 9 bases between them. The germline V gene encodes CDR1 MDHEN and CDR2 SYDVKM. The DNA of the CDR3 is TGTGCCAGCAGTGCTAGGGGGCAGCCCCAGCATTTT. As protein: CASSARGQPQHF.

CDR3: CATLAGEEQETQYF. DNA of the CDR3: TGTGCCACATTAGCGGGAGAGGAGCAAGAGACCCAGTACTTC. This rearrangement joins TRBV2 to TRBJ2-5; 9 bases are a match to TRBD2. Germline CDR1 and CDR2: SNHLY and FYNNEI. The CDR3 is 14 amino acids. After removal of 10 bases from V and 2 bases from J, the junction contained 8 bases not matched to a gene.

This clone was seen only a few times. The rearrangement links TRBV19 to TRBJ1-1; 7 bases are shared with TRBD1. J was trimmed by 0 bases and V by 0 bases; bases with no gene match: 10. CDR1 is LNHDA and CDR2 is SQIVND in the germline V gene (reference sequence). The CDR3 has 18 residues. CDR3 coding DNA: TGTGCCAGTAGTATAGATCCGGGGGACAGCCCCATGAACACTGAAGCTTTCTTT. It is translated as CASSIDPGDSPMNTEAFF.

J is TRBJ1-2 and V is TRBV4-1; 8 bases line up with TRBD1. J was trimmed by 0 bases and V by 0 bases; bases with no gene match: 12. Per the germline V gene, CDR1 is MGHRA and CDR2 is YSYEKL. The CDR3 contains 19 residues. The CDR3: CASSQEPGTGRIANYGYTF. In nucleotides, the CDR3 is TGCGCCAGCAGCCAAGAACCGGGGACAGGCAGAATAGCTAACTATGGCTACACCTTC.

DNA for the CDR3: TGTGCCAGCACCTTGGGGTCGACTAGCGGGGTTTGGGGGGAGCTGTTTTTT. Translated, it gives CASTLGSTSGVWGELFF. This sequence joins TRBV7-4 and TRBJ2-2; 11 bases fit TRBD2. This CDR3 region has 17 residues. The V segment lost 7 bases and the J segment 8 bases; nucleotides outside the gene matches: 15. The germline CDR1 and CDR2 sequences are SGHVT and SQSDAQ.

This rearrangement joins TRBV4-3 to TRBJ2-5; a possible D gene is TRBD2 (5 bases). The CDR3 covers 17 residues. V dropped 0 bases and J dropped 2 bases, with 16 bases sitting between them. Germline CDR1 LGHNA, CDR2 YSLEER. CDR3 amino acids: CASSQDKEPAAQETQYF. In DNA form, the CDR3 reads TGCGCCAGCAGCCAAGATAAAGAGCCAGCGGCACAAGAGACCCAGTACTTC.